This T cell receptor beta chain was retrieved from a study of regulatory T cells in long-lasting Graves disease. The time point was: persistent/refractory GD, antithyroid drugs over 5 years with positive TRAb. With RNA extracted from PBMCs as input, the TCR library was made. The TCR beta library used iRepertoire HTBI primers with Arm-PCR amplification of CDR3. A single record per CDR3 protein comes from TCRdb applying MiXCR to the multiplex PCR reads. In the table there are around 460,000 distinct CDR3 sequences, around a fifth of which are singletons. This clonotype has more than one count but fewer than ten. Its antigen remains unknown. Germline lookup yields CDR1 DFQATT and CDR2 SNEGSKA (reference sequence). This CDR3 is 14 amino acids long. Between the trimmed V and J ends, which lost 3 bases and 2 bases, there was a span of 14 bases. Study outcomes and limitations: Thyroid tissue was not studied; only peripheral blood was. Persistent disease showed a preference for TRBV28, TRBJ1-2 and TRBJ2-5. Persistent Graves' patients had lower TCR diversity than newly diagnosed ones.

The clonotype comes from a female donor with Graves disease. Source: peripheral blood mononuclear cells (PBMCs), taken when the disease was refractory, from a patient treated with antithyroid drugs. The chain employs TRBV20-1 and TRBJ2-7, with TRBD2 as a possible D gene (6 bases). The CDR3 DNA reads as TGCAGTGCTAGTAGGGGACTCCCCCCCTACGAGCAGTACTTC. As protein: CSASRGLPPYEQYF.